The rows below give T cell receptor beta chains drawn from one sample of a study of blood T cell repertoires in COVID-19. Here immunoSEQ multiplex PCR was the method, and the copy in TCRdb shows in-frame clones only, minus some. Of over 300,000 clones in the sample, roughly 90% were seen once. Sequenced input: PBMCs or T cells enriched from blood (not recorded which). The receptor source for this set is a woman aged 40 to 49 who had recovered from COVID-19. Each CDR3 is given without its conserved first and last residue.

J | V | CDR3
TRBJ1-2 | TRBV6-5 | ASSYSQPKEYGYT
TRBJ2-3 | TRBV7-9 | ASSEGQGDTDTQY
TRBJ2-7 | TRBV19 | ASKSGTSGPYEQY
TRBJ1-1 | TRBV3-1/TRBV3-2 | ASSQRGTGTEAF
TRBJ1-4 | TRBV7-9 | ASSLRQDGEKLF
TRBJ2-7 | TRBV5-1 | ASSWDRGGEQY
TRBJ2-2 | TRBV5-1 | ASSRTSGITGELF
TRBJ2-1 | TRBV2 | ATTRYNEQF
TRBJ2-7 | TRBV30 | AWSVRRGGYEQY
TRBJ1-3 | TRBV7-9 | ASSPWGDSGNTIY
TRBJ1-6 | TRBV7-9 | ASSFFYTPEALH
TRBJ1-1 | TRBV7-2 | ASSLASDTEAF
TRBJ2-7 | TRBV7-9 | ASSPGERSPYEQY
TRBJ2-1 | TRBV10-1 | ASSDINVQSYNEQF
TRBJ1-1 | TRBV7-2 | ASSLAEGRGTEAF
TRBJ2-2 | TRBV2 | ASSPEAGELF
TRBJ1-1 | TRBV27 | ASRQGSGTEAF
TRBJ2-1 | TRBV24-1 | ATQGVSGRNEQF
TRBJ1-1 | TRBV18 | ASSPSSGSTEAF
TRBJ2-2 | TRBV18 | ASSPFSAGELF
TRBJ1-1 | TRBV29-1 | SVVSDRGANTEAF
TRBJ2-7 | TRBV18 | ASSLAGGSGTYEQY
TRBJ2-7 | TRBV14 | ASSGSGLRYEQY
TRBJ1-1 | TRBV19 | ASSMIIGVTEAF
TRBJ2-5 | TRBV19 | ASSIPGQKETQY
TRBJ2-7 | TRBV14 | ASSLAGFYYEQY
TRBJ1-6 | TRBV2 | ASRTTGVSPLH
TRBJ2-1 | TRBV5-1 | ASSLGDRSYNEQF
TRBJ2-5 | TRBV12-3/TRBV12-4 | ASSTVGQETQY
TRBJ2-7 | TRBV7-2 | ASRLAGASYEQY
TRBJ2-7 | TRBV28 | ASSFGGNTYEQY
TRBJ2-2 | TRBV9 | ASSSGDRGELF
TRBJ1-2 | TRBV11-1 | ASSKDRANYGYT
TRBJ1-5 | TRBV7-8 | ASSPGTGRQPQH
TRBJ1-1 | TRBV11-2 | ASSSSDRGDTEAF
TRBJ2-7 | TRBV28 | ASKEQFSYEQY
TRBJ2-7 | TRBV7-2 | ASSLVHRDYEQY
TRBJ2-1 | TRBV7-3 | ASSSPGEGYNEQF
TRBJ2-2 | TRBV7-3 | ASSSGQGRTGELF
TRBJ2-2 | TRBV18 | ASSPTGPFSNTGELF
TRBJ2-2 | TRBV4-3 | ASSQDRENTGELF